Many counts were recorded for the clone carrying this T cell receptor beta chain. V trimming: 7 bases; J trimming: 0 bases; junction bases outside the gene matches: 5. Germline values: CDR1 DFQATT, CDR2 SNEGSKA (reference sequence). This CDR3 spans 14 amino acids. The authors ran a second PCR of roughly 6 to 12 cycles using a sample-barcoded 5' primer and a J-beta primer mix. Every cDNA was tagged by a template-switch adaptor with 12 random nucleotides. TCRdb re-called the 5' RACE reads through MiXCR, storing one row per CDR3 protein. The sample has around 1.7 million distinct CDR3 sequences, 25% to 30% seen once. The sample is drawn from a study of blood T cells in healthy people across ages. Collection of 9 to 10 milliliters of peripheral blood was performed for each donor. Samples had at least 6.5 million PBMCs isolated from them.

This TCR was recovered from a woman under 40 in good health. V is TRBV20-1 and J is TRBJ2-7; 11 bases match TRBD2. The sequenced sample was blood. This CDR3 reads CSVPTSGASYEQYF. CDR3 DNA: TGCAGTGTTCCGACTAGCGGGGCCTCCTACGAGCAGTACTTC.